A selection of T cell receptor gamma chains follows, all from one sample in a study of Vδ1+ human thymocytes. TCRdb reprocessed the multiplex PCR reads through CATT. The data contain 25,000 to 35,000 gamma-chain clones, around 18% of them singletons. The source material was Vdelta1+ gamma-delta thymocytes from the thymus. The receptors originated from a boy less than two years old who had congenital heart surgery. CDR3s include the opening cysteine and the closing phenylalanine or tryptophan. Where a row states a size, it is once, few, many or the class of an expanded clone; other rows omit it.

len,abundance,v_gene,j_gene,CDR3nt,CDR3aa
14,few,TRGV4,TRGJP2,TGTGCCACCTGGCTGTATAGTAGTGATTGGATCAAGACGTTT,CATWLYSSDWIKTF
15,.,TRGV3,TRGJ1/TRGJ2,TGTGCCACCTGGGACACACCGACCGAATATTATAAGAAACTCTTT,CATWDTPTEYYKKLF
16,.,TRGV9,TRGJP,TGTGCCTTGTGGGAGCCCCAAGAGTTGGGCAAAAAAATCAAGGTATTT,CALWEPQELGKKIKVF
15,few,TRGV5,TRGJ1/TRGJ2,TGTGCCACCTGGGACAGCCGAGACTATTATTATAAGAAACTCTTT,CATWDSRDYYYKKLF
16,.,TRGV9,TRGJP,TGTGCCTTGTGGGAGTTACAAGAGTTGGGCAAAAAAATCAAGGTATTT,CALWELQELGKKIKVF
16,.,TRGV3,TRGJP2,TGTGCCACCTGGGACCGTCAGAGGGGCAGTGATTGGATCAAGACGTTT,CATWDRQRGSDWIKTF
12,.,TRGV2,TRGJP2,TGTGCCACCTGGGACAGTGATTGGATCAAGACGTTT,CATWDSDWIKTF
11,.,TRGV4,TRGJ1/TRGJ2,TGTGCCACCTGGGATGGGCCCTATGGACTCTTT,CATWDGPYGLF
14,few,TRGV9,TRGJP1,TGTGCCTTGTCCTCCTATACCACTGGTTGGTTCAAGATATTT,CALSSYTTGWFKIF
12,.,TRGV4,TRGJ1/TRGJ2,TGTGCCACCTGGGATCCCCATTATAAGAAACTCTTT,CATWDPHYKKLF
12,.,TRGV2,TRGJ1/TRGJ2,TGTGCCACCTGGGACGGGCACAGTCCAACTCTCTTT,CATWDGHSPTLF
14,few,TRGV3,TRGJ1/TRGJ2,TGTGCCACCTGGGACAGGCGGGGGGCTGTAACGAAACTCTTT,CATWDRRGAVTKLF
14,few,TRGV4,TRGJ1/TRGJ2,TGTGCCACCTGGGATGCCCCTCGTTATTATAAGAAACTCTTT,CATWDAPRYYKKLF
13,few,TRGV9,TRGJ1/TRGJ2,TGTGCCTTGTGGGAGGGGTGGGGTTATAAGAAACTCTTT,CALWEGWGYKKLF
15,.,TRGV3,TRGJP2,TGTGCCACCTGGGACAGAGATAGTAGTGATTGGATCAAGACGTTT,CATWDRDSSDWIKTF
12,few,TRGV2,TRGJ1/TRGJ2,TGTGCCACCTGGGACGCCAATTATAAGAAACTCTTT,CATWDANYKKLF
11,few,TRGV4,TRGJ1/TRGJ2,TGTGCCACCTGGGAACGAATTAAGAAACTCTTT,CATWERIKKLF
11,few,TRGV9,TRGJ1/TRGJ2,TGTGCCTTGTGGGAGCCGGCGAGGAAACTCTTT,CALWEPARKLF
13,.,TRGV4,TRGJ1/TRGJ2,TGTGCCACCTGGGATGGAGGCTACTATAAGAAACTCTTT,CATWDGGYYKKLF
13,medium-sized,TRGV4,TRGJ1/TRGJ2,TGTGCCACCTGGGATGGGCACTATTATAAGAAACTCTTT,CATWDGHYYKKLF
15,few,TRGV9,TRGJ1/TRGJ2,TGTGCCTTGTGGGAGGTGCATCCATTTTATTATAAGAAACTCTTT,CALWEVHPFYYKKLF
14,.,TRGV5,TRGJ1/TRGJ2,TGTGCCACCTGGGACAGGCTGTTCGATTATAAGAAACTCTTT,CATWDRLFDYKKLF
15,.,TRGV9,TRGJP2,TGTGCCTTGTGGGAGGTGCGGTCTTTAGCTTGGATCAAGACGTTT,CALWEVRSLAWIKTF
12,.,TRGV8,TRGJ1/TRGJ2,TGTGCCACCTGGGATTTGGATTATAAGAAACTCTTT,CATWDLDYKKLF
16,.,TRGV3,TRGJ1/TRGJ2,TGTGCCACCTGGGACAGGCCCCCTCTGAATTATTATAAGAAACTCTTT,CATWDRPPLNYYKKLF
13,few,TRGV4,TRGJ1/TRGJ2,TGTGCCACCTGGGGCCCCCCCTATTGCTGGAAACTCTTT,CATWGPPYCWKLF
12,.,TRGV2,TRGJ1/TRGJ2,TGTGCCACCTGGGACACAGGTTATAAGAAACTCTTT,CATWDTGYKKLF
13,few,TRGV8,TRGJ1/TRGJ2,TGTGCCACCTGGGATCGTTATTATTATAAGAAACTCTTT,CATWDRYYYKKLF
15,.,TRGV9,TRGJP,TGTGCCTTGTGGGAGGTGCCATGGGGCAAAAAAATCAAGGTATTT,CALWEVPWGKKIKVF
13,.,TRGV4,TRGJ1/TRGJ2,TGTGCCACCTGGGATGCAAGACTTTATAAGAAACTCTTT,CATWDARLYKKLF
12,few,TRGV8,TRGJ1/TRGJ2,TGTGCCACCTGGGATAAAGGTTATAAGAAACTCTTT,CATWDKGYKKLF
12,few,TRGV9,TRGJ1/TRGJ2,TGTGCCTTGTGGGAGACCAATTATAAGAAACTCTTT,CALWETNYKKLF
12,few,TRGV9,TRGJ1/TRGJ2,TGTGCCTTGAGGGAGGGCCCACATAAGAAACTCTTT,CALREGPHKKLF
11,medium-sized,TRGV2,TRGJ1/TRGJ2,TGTGCCACCTGGGACGGGCGGGAGAAACTCTTT,CATWDGREKLF
12,.,TRGV2,TRGJ1/TRGJ2,TGTGCCACCTGGCGCAATTATTATAAGAAACTCTTT,CATWRNYYKKLF
11,few,TRGV8,TRGJ1/TRGJ2,TGTGCCACCTGGGATATTGCTAAGAAACTCTTT,CATWDIAKKLF
11,.,TRGV3,TRGJP2,TGTGCCACCTGGGACAGGCCGAAATTGACGTTT,CATWDRPKLTF
13,.,TRGV3,TRGJ1/TRGJ2,TGTGCCACCTGGGACAGGCTACTGTGGGGGAAACTCTTT,CATWDRLLWGKLF
12,.,TRGV4,TRGJ1/TRGJ2,TGTGCCACCTGGGTCCGGTATTATAAGAAACTCTTT,CATWVRYYKKLF
15,few,TRGV3,TRGJ1/TRGJ2,TGTGCCACCTGGGTAGGGCCCCCCCTTTATTATAAGAAACTCTTT,CATWVGPPLYYKKLF
12,few,TRGV3,TRGJ1/TRGJ2,TGTGCCACCTGGGACGCTTTTGGGAAGAAACTCTTT,CATWDAFGKKLF
13,few,TRGV9,TRGJ1/TRGJ2,TGTGCCTTGTGGGAGTTGAGGTATTATAAGAAACTCTTT,CALWELRYYKKLF
14,.,TRGV9,TRGJ1/TRGJ2,TGTGCCTTGTGGGAGGTGCAAGGGTATTATAAGAAACTCTTT,CALWEVQGYYKKLF
14,few,TRGV5,TRGJ1/TRGJ2,TGTGCCACCTGGGACAGGGCCCCAAGATATAAGAAACTCTTT,CATWDRAPRYKKLF
16,medium-sized,TRGV9,TRGJP,TGTGCCTTGTGGGAGGTGGGAGAGTTGGGCAAAAAAATCAAGGTATTT,CALWEVGELGKKIKVF
15,.,TRGV3,TRGJ1/TRGJ2,TGTGCCACCTGGGACGACTTCCCGAATTATTATAAGAAACTCTTT,CATWDDFPNYYKKLF
14,few,TRGV4,TRGJP1,TGTGCCACCTGGACTCTGGAGGGGTGTTGGTTCAAGATATTT,CATWTLEGCWFKIF
13,.,TRGV3,TRGJ1/TRGJ2,TGTGCCACCTGGGACAGAAAGGCTTATAAGAAACTCTTT,CATWDRKAYKKLF
13,few,TRGV8,TRGJ1/TRGJ2,TGTGCCACCTGGGATAGTGGCAGAGGGGGGAAACTCTTT,CATWDSGRGGKLF
12,.,TRGV2,TRGJ1/TRGJ2,TGTGCCACCTGGGACGGGCGGTTCGAGAAACTCTTT,CATWDGRFEKLF